This T cell receptor (beta chain) was identified during a study of response to subunit inactivated influenza vaccine. TCRdb itself ran the RT-PCR reads through MiXCR, one entry per CDR3 protein. The data show about 190,000 distinct CDR3 sequences, about an eighth seen once. To note about this clonotype: Its antigen is as yet unknown.

Per the germline V gene, CDR1 is SGDLS and CDR2 is YYNGEE. V lost 0 bases and J lost 5; bases outside the gene matches: 7. The CDR3 consists of 16 residues. Whole-study findings and limits: There was a suggestion from the authors that each seasonal influenza vaccination recruits few new T cells.

The sample was CD8+ T cells sorted from PBMCs, taken 4 to 6 days after vaccination. This receptor was obtained from a man in his fifties who received an inactivated influenza vaccine. The V call is TRBV9, the J call TRBJ2-5; 10 nucleotides line up with TRBD2. The CDR3 DNA follows: TGTGCCAGCAGCGTAGAGCAAGCGGGAGGGTCGGAGACCCAGTACTTC. It is translated as CASSVEQAGGSETQYF.